Below, 26 T cell receptor beta chains from the same sample are listed, as sequenced in a study of regulatory T cells in long-lasting Graves disease. As for time point: newly diagnosed GD, antithyroid drugs for less than 3 months. From PBMCs, RNA was extracted and then used to make the TCR library. Library construction for TCR beta used iRepertoire HTBI primers and Arm-PCR of CDR3 regions. TCRdb reprocessed the multiplex PCR reads with MiXCR, giving one entry per CDR3 protein. The sample includes hundreds of thousands of distinct CDR3 sequences, under 20% of them seen just once. The same sample was also used in a study of T cells in Graves' hyperthyroidism and ophthalmopathy.

The specimen was peripheral blood mononuclear cells (PBMCs), collected at new diagnosis, from a patient treated with antithyroid drugs. Receptors originate from a woman aged 30 to 39 with Graves disease.

The sample holds many counts of this clonotype. The CDR3 DNA is TGTGCCAGCAGCCCAGAGAGGAAAGCTTTCTTT. This translates into CASSPERKAFF. The V call is TRBV28, the J call TRBJ1-1, with D hard to call. Trimming took off 6 bases at V and 9 bases at J, with 11 bases between the two ends. The germline V gene encodes CDR1 MDHEN and CDR2 SYDVKM. CDR3 length: 11 amino acids.

This rearrangement joins TRBV6-2 or TRBV6-3 to TRBJ2-7, with 8 nucleotides matching TRBD1. Germline V lookup: CDR1 MNHEY, CDR2 SVGEGT. J lost 2 bases, V lost 5 bases, and 14 bases had no gene match. The CDR3 covers 17 residues. The CDR3 nucleotides read TGTGCCAGCAGTCATTACTTTGCCGGGACAGGTGCCTACGAGCAGTACTTC. Translating gives CASSHYFAGTGAYEQYF.

Ten or more counts support this clonotype. The chain is built from TRBV24-1 and TRBJ2-1; 11 bases match TRBD2. Germline lookup yields CDR1 KGHDR and CDR2 SFDVKD. The CDR3 has 16 residues. Trimming cost V 4 bases and J 8 bases; bases outside gene matches: 9. This CDR3 is CATSDPTSGSFDEQFF. The CDR3 DNA follows: TGTGCCACCAGTGACCCTACTAGCGGGAGTTTCGATGAGCAGTTCTTC.

In this sample, this clonotype turned up a few times. The genes are TRBV20-1 and TRBJ1-6, with D uncertain. Trimming stripped 0 bases from V and 4 bases from J, with 16 bases between. CDR3 length equals 17 residues. CDR1 is DFQATT, CDR2 SNEGSKA, per germline (reference sequence). For the CDR3, the DNA is TGCAGTGCTAGAGACAGATACCGTCCGTTTTATAATTCACCCCTCCACTTT. Protein sequence: CSARDRYRPFYNSPLHF.

This clonotype was counted ten times or more. V is TRBV12-3 or TRBV12-4 and J is TRBJ1-1; D not resolved. The CDR3 runs to 13 residues. Between the trimmed V and J ends, which lost 4 bases and 6 bases, there was a span of 12 bases. CDR3 region: CASSSGWNSEAFF. The CDR3 DNA is TGTGCCAGCAGTTCCGGGTGGAATTCTGAAGCTTTCTTT.

The chain couples TRBV20-1 to TRBJ1-2; D remains unclear. The CDR3 length is 12 residues. Germline V CDR1 and CDR2: DFQATT, SNEGSKA (reference sequence). V was pared by 3 bases and J by 6 bases, with 11 bases between. CDR3 in amino acids: CSASARTHGYTF. The CDR3 bases are TGCAGTGCTAGCGCCAGGACTCATGGCTACACCTTC.

This clonotype was picked up a small number of times. V usage is TRBV3-1 and J usage is TRBJ1-1; no clear D. CDR1 is LGHDT and CDR2 is YNNKEL in the germline V gene (reference sequence). V shed 1 base and J shed 11 bases, with 11 bases lying between them. This CDR3 region has 12 residues. The CDR3 coding sequence is TGTGCCAGCAGCCAAGTCTCGAATGAGGCTTTCTTT. Translated: CASSQVSNEAFF.

Only a few counts were recorded for this clonotype. The rearrangement uses TRBV25-1 and TRBJ1-3; no reliable D call. CDR1 is MGHDK, CDR2 SYGVNS, per germline. The CDR3 loop spans 13 amino acids. V lost 5 bases, J lost 4 bases, and 9 bases lay in between. CDR3 protein: CASSISGGNTIYF. DNA of the CDR3: TGTGCCAGCAGTATCTCCGGGGGAAACACCATATATTTT.

The sample holds a few counts of this clonotype. This chain links TRBV29-1 with TRBJ2-3; D not certain. The germline V gene encodes CDR1 SQVTM and CDR2 ANQGSEA. This CDR3 comprises 11 residues. V was trimmed by 6 bases and J by 2 bases, leaving 6 bases between them. CDR3 protein: CSVKLTDTQYF. CDR3 sequence (DNA): TGCAGCGTCAAACTCACAGATACGCAGTATTTT.

The chain carries TRBV28 and TRBJ1-5; TRBD1 is a possible D gene (5 bases). V was cut by 7 bases and J by 1 base, with 11 bases left in between. Germline CDR1 and CDR2: MDHEN and SYDVKM. The CDR3 covers 14 residues. Here the CDR3 reads CASTTWDSNQPQHF. The CDR3 bases are TGTGCCAGCACCACCTGGGACAGCAATCAGCCCCAGCATTTT.

This chain joins TRBV5-6 and TRBJ2-1; TRBD2 aligns across 7 bases. J lost 3 bases, V lost 9 bases, and 12 bases had no gene match. The CDR3 consists of 15 residues. Germline V gene lookup returns CDR1 SGHDT and CDR2 YYEEEE. CDR3 loop: CATVPSGSYYNEQFF. The CDR3 DNA reads as TGTGCCACCGTACCTAGCGGTTCTTACTACAATGAGCAGTTCTTC.

A few counts support this clonotype. J is TRBJ2-7 and V is TRBV15, with a possible D match to TRBD2 (5 bases). The CDR3 is 12 amino acids. Germline values: CDR1 LNHNV, CDR2 YYDKDF (reference sequence). V was pared by 1 base and J by 5 bases, with 6 bases between. The CDR3 sequence: CATSRGGHEQYF. CDR3 DNA sequence: TGTGCCACCAGCAGAGGAGGGCACGAGCAGTACTTC.

This clonotype appeared a few times. This chain uses TRBV6-9 with TRBJ1-6; D is possibly TRBD1 (6 bases). CDR3 length: 16 residues. Per germline, CDR1 MNHGY and CDR2 SVAAGI. V lost 3 bases and J 9 bases, leaving 18 bases between the germline ends. CDR3 nucleotides: TGTGCCAGCAGTTACACACAGGGATTGAGAGGTTCACCCCTCCACTTT. It is translated as CASSYTQGLRGSPLHF.

This clonotype has a count of ten or more. Written as DNA, the CDR3 is TGTGCCAGCAGTTACTCGAAGAGAAGTGAAGCTTTCTTT. Residues: CASSYSKRSEAFF. The chain links TRBV6-5 to TRBJ1-1; D is unclear. The CDR3 loop spans 13 amino acids. Germline CDR1 reads MNHEY; CDR2 reads SVGAGI. V was pared by 0 bases and J by 7 bases, with 9 bases between.

This clonotype was recorded a few times. The chain uses TRBV19 and TRBJ1-4, with a weak D call TRBD1 (6 bases). The CDR3 extends over 14 amino acids. The germline gives CDR1 LNHDA, CDR2 SQIVND (reference sequence). The V end lost 7 bases, the J end lost 8 bases, and 17 bases lay between the germline ends. The CDR3 sequence is CASTNRARSEKLFF. The CDR3 region has the DNA TGTGCCAGTACTAACAGGGCCCGCAGCGAAAAACTGTTTTTT.

J is TRBJ1-2 and V is TRBV4-1, with D possibly TRBD1 on 6 matching bases. Per the germline V gene, CDR1 is MGHRA and CDR2 is YSYEKL. V was clipped by 2 bases and J by 8 bases, with 15 bases between them. This CDR3 is 14 amino acids long. The CDR3 region is CASSQRRGSEGYTF. Written as DNA, the CDR3 is TGCGCCAGCAGCCAAAGGAGGGGGAGTGAGGGCTACACCTTC.

The J gene is TRBJ2-1, the V gene TRBV2; tentatively, D is TRBD2 (7 bases). Germline V gene sequence: CDR1 SNHLY, CDR2 FYNNEI. The CDR3 has 12 amino acids. The DNA of the CDR3 is TGTGTTAAGGGGGGGTCCTACAATGAGCAGTTCTTC. Encoded protein: CVKGGSYNEQFF.

The chain employs TRBV19 and TRBJ1-5; D perhaps matches TRBD1 (6 bases). This CDR3 is built from 15 residues. V was shortened by 7 bases and J by 0 bases, with 13 bases between the two germline ends. Germline values: CDR1 LNHDA, CDR2 SQIVND (reference sequence). The DNA of the CDR3 is TGTGCCAGTAACATCCAGGGGTATAGCAATCAGCCCCAGCATTTT. It encodes CASNIQGYSNQPQHF.

J is TRBJ2-7 and V is TRBV4-1; 10 nucleotides match TRBD2. The ends lost 1 base at V and 4 bases at J; junction bases unmatched: 7. Germline V gene lookup returns CDR1 MGHRA and CDR2 YSYEKL. The CDR3 extends over 16 amino acids. CDR3 loop: CASSQVSSGSGYEQYF. In DNA, the CDR3 is TGCGCCAGCAGCCAAGTTTCTAGCGGGAGTGGTTACGAGCAGTACTTC.

This clonotype appeared many times. This sequence joins TRBV7-8 and TRBJ2-5; D call uncertain. Trimming pared 1 base from V and 3 bases from J, leaving 6 bases between. The CDR3 loop spans 13 amino acids. Germline V CDR1 and CDR2: SGHVS, FQNEAQ. The CDR3 sequence: CASSLGWKETQYF. Written as DNA, the CDR3 is TGTGCCAGCAGCTTAGGGTGGAAAGAGACCCAGTACTTC.

This clonotype occurred many times. This chain joins TRBV7-9 and TRBJ2-7, with D maybe TRBD2 (6 bases). Trimming left V 7 bases short and J 6 bases short, with 19 bases between. This CDR3 spans 14 amino acids. The germline CDR1 and CDR2 sequences are SEHNR and FQNEAQ (reference sequence). The CDR3 bases are TGTGCCAGCAACCTTAGCGGAGGGCCCGGCGAGCAGTACTTC. Translation gives CASNLSGGPGEQYF.

This clonotype was detected ten times or more. The chain has TRBV7-9 and TRBJ2-7; D ambiguous. Per the germline V gene, CDR1 is SEHNR and CDR2 is FQNEAQ (reference sequence). The CDR3 has 15 amino acids. V lost 3 bases and J 3 bases, leaving 15 bases between the germline ends. In DNA form, the CDR3 reads TGTGCCAGCAGCTTTATGAACATCGGAGTCTACGAGCAGTACTTC. Its protein is CASSFMNIGVYEQYF.

This clonotype came up a few times. In nucleotides, the CDR3 is TGCAGTGCTAGACCTCCAGGCTTCGGAATCCAAGAGACCCAGTACTTC. Its protein is CSARPPGFGIQETQYF. The gene calls are TRBV20-1 and TRBJ2-5; D remains ambiguous. Germline V gene data show CDR1 as DFQATT and CDR2 as SNEGSKA (reference sequence). Trimming removed 2 bases at V and 1 base at J, with 17 bases between. This CDR3 contains 16 residues.

As regards this clonotype: A much larger clone differs by one base, so this may be a read error. The V and J genes are TRBV2 and TRBJ2-2; 7 bases map to TRBD1. The germline V gene has CDR1 SNHLY and CDR2 FYNNEI. This CDR3 region has 13 residues. With 4 bases clipped from V and 13 bases from J, the junction kept 9 bases outside the gene matches. Written as DNA, the CDR3 is TGTGCCAGCAGTGGAGATAAAGGGGGCGGGCTGTTTTTT. Protein: CASSGDKGGGLFF.

This clonotype was picked up many times. The chain employs TRBV5-1 and TRBJ2-7; D is unclear. Germline values: CDR1 SGHRS, CDR2 YFSETQ. V was pared by 1 base and J by 5 bases, with 19 bases between. This CDR3 region has 16 residues. The CDR3 region has the DNA TGCGCCAGCAGCTTGTCGCTGGGGATTAGGGTCGACGAGCAGTACTTC. As protein: CASSLSLGIRVDEQYF.

In its sample, this clonotype was seen a few times. The chain joins TRBV20-1 to TRBJ1-4, with a weak D call TRBD1 (5 bases). V was trimmed by 3 bases and J by 7 bases, leaving 18 bases between them. CDR3 length equals 15 residues. The germline gives CDR1 DFQATT, CDR2 SNEGSKA (reference sequence). The CDR3 protein is CSASQSGNSGEKLFF. The CDR3, as DNA: TGCAGTGCTAGCCAGTCAGGGAATTCGGGTGAAAAACTGTTTTTT.